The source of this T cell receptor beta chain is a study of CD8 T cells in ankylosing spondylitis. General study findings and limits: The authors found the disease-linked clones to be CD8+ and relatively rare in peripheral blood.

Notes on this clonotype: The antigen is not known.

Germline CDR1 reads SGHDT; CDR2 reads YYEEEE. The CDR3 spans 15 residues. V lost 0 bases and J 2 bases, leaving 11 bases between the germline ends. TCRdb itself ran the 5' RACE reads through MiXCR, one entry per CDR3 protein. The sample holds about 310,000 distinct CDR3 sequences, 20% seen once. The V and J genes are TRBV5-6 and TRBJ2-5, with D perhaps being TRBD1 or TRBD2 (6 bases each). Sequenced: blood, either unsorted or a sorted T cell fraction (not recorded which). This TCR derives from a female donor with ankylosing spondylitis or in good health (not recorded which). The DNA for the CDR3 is TGTGCCAGCAGCTTGGTGTCGGGGGCTCAAGAGACCCAGTACTTC. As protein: CASSLVSGAQETQYF.